Below are 23 T cell receptor beta chains sequenced from a single sample in a study of response to subunit inactivated influenza vaccine. A single record per CDR3 protein comes from TCRdb applying MiXCR to the RT-PCR reads. Among around 570,000 distinct CDR3 sequences, 10% to 12% were seen once, and the ten largest hold approximately 9.9%. In addition, the sample was reused for a study of T cells expressing NK-cell markers. That work states: UMIs accompanied the 5'RACE template switching by which TCR beta cDNA was made.

Sequencing used PBMCs from blood, obtained on the day of vaccination. These receptors all stem from a man aged 45 to 65 who received an inactivated influenza vaccine.

The chain couples TRBV6-4 to TRBJ2-3; TRBD2 aligns across 7 bases. Germline values: CDR1 MRHNA, CDR2 SNTAGT. The CDR3 sequence is 13 residues long. V dropped 6 bases and J dropped 8; count of bases not matched to a gene: 8. CDR3 sequence (DNA): TGTGCCAGCAGGGATCCTGTAGCGGGTACGCAGTATTTT. It is translated as CASRDPVAGTQYF.

The chain joins TRBV11-2 to TRBJ1-1; possible D gene TRBD1, 5 bases. V gave up 0 bases and J gave up 8 bases, with 13 bases separating them. The CDR3 is 14 residues long. CDR1 and CDR2 (germline): SGHAT, FQNNGV. The CDR3 bases are TGTGCCAGCAGCTTAGACGGGGGTTGGTGGGAAGCTTTCTTT. This codes for CASSLDGGWWEAFF.

This clonotype was seen a handful of times. This chain joins TRBV2 and TRBJ2-5, with D tentatively TRBD2 (5 bases). Trimming removed 5 bases from V and 3 bases from J, with 10 bases in between. Per germline, CDR1 SNHLY and CDR2 FYNNEI. The CDR3 loop spans 13 amino acids. CDR3 residues: CASSLTTKETQYF. CDR3 nucleotide sequence: TGTGCCAGCAGTCTGACGACTAAAGAGACCCAGTACTTC.

J is TRBJ1-5 and V is TRBV29-1; possible D gene TRBD1, 5 bases. CDR3 length equals 13 residues. Germline V gene sequence: CDR1 SQVTM, CDR2 ANQGSEA. V was pared by 1 base and J by 7 bases, with 11 bases between. The CDR3 DNA reads as TGCAGCGTTGAAGGTCACGAGGGGCAGCCCCAGCATTTT. Amino acid sequence: CSVEGHEGQPQHF.

This rearrangement joins TRBV29-1 to TRBJ1-1, with 9 nucleotides matching TRBD1. The V gene's germline CDR1 is SQVTM and CDR2 ANQGSEA. The CDR3 length is 13 residues. With V trimmed by 7 bases and J by 5 bases, 8 bases remained unmatched. CDR3 loop: CSGGQGLGTEAFF. As DNA, the CDR3 is TGCAGCGGGGGACAGGGACTGGGGACTGAAGCTTTCTTT.

The CDR3 here is CASSQDSDRWETQYF. The CDR3 DNA reads TGCGCCAGCAGCCAAGATTCGGACAGGTGGGAGACCCAGTACTTC. The rearrangement uses TRBV4-1 and TRBJ2-5; 7 nucleotides agree with TRBD1. V shed 0 bases, J shed 5 bases, and the junction held 6 bases outside the gene matches. The CDR3 runs to 15 residues. The germline gives CDR1 MGHRA, CDR2 YSYEKL.

V and J are TRBV18 and TRBJ2-7; 10 nucleotides agree with TRBD2. Germline CDR1 reads KGHSH; CDR2 reads LQKENI. The CDR3 is made up of 17 amino acids. The V and J ends lost 6 bases and 3 bases, in that order; junction bases with no gene match: 14. Written as DNA, the CDR3 is TGTGCCAGCTCCCCAGGGTCGGCTAGCGGGAGCTACTACGAGCAGTACTTC. This gives the protein CASSPGSASGSYYEQYF.

This clonotype was detected ten times or more. The J gene is TRBJ2-7, the V gene TRBV28; TRBD1 matches 7 bases. After removal of 7 bases from V and 0 bases from J, the junction contained 12 bases not matched to a gene. Per the germline V gene, CDR1 is MDHEN and CDR2 is SYDVKM. This CDR3 is built from 16 residues. CDR3 sequence reads: CASNPGTVASSYEQYF. CDR3 nucleotide sequence: TGTGCCAGCAACCCCGGGACAGTCGCCAGCTCCTACGAGCAGTACTTC.

This clonotype was seen a handful of times. This CDR3 reads CASSLTIAVGETGANVLTF. CDR3 coding DNA: TGTGCCAGCAGCCTCACGATTGCGGTGGGAGAGACCGGGGCCAACGTCCTGACTTTC. The chain has TRBV9 and TRBJ2-6; possible D gene TRBD2, 5 bases. This CDR3 comprises 19 residues. V gave up 4 bases and J gave up 4 bases, with 24 bases separating them. Per the germline V gene, CDR1 is SGDLS and CDR2 is YYNGEE.

The V call is TRBV6-5, the J call TRBJ1-2, with D tentatively TRBD1 (5 bases). Trimming stripped 0 bases from V and 4 bases from J, with 9 bases between. Germline V gene data show CDR1 as MNHEY and CDR2 as SVGAGI. The CDR3 is made up of 14 amino acids. Here the CDR3 DNA reads TGTGCCAGCAGTTACTCGGGGGATGGCTATGGCTACACCTTC. Encoded protein: CASSYSGDGYGYTF.

The rearrangement joins TRBV12-3 or TRBV12-4 to TRBJ1-4; D is uncertain. Trimming shortened V by 6 bases and J by 4 bases, and 9 bases separated the two germline ends. This CDR3 spans 13 amino acids. The DNA of the CDR3 is TGTGCCAGCAGCTGGCACCTTAATGAAAAACTGTTTTTT. Its protein product is CASSWHLNEKLFF.

The gene calls are TRBV18 and TRBJ2-2; 7 bases map to TRBD2. Trimming took 1 base from V and 4 from J; bases not matched to a gene: 6. The CDR3 sequence is 16 residues long. Looked up from germline, CDR1 is KGHSH and CDR2 is LQKENI. The CDR3 nucleotides read TGTGCCAGCTCACCACGGGAGGGGCGCATCACCGGGGAGCTGTTTTTT. Amino acid sequence: CASSPREGRITGELFF.

This clonotype was observed at least ten times. This rearrangement joins TRBV15 to TRBJ2-5, with D unresolved. The germline CDR1 and CDR2 sequences are LNHNV and YYDKDF (reference sequence). The CDR3 extends over 17 amino acids. The germline V and J ends were trimmed by 2 bases and 1 base, with 17 bases remaining between them. The chain's CDR3 is CATSRSTVMPGQETQYF. CDR3 bases: TGTGCCACCAGCAGAAGTACTGTTATGCCCGGCCAAGAGACCCAGTACTTC.

The genes are TRBV7-2 and TRBJ2-7, with 12 bases lining up with TRBD2. The J segment lost 4 bases and the V segment lost 0 bases, leaving 7 bases of the junction unmatched. Germline V gene data show CDR1 as SGHTA and CDR2 as FQGNSA. This CDR3 is 17 amino acids long. The CDR3, as DNA: TGTGCCAGCAGCTTAGCGACTAGCGGGAGCTTTCCATACGAGCAGTACTTC. Its translation: CASSLATSGSFPYEQYF.

The chain carries TRBV5-1 and TRBJ2-1, with 10 bases that match TRBD1. Germline V gives CDR1 SGHRS, CDR2 YFSETQ. The CDR3 spans 13 residues. The trim removed 4 bases at V and 10 bases at J, leaving 5 bases unmatched. DNA of the CDR3: TGCGCCAGCAGCGGGACAGGGGATCACGAGCAGTTCTTC. Amino acid sequence: CASSGTGDHEQFF.

The sample holds a few counts of this clonotype. This sequence joins TRBV7-2 and TRBJ1-2; possibly TRBD1 for D (5 bases). The CDR3 totals 12 residues. Trimming cost V 5 bases and J 8 bases, with 12 bases left between them. Germline V gene sequence: CDR1 SGHTA, CDR2 FQGNSA. CDR3 sequence reads: CASSAYQGGYTF. In nucleotides, the CDR3 is TGTGCCAGCAGCGCGTATCAGGGAGGCTACACCTTC.

The chain joins TRBV6-2 or TRBV6-3 to TRBJ2-3; D might be TRBD2 (5 bases). Germline V CDR1 and CDR2: MNHEY, SVGEGT. The CDR3 is made up of 12 amino acids. The germline V and J ends were trimmed by 7 bases and 7 bases, with 12 bases remaining between them. CDR3 residues: CASNEGSHTQYF. The CDR3 coding sequence is TGTGCCAGCAACGAGGGTTCGCATACGCAGTATTTT.

There are a few counts of this clonotype. The chain is built from TRBV11-1 and TRBJ2-1, with TRBD2 identical over 10 bases. Trimming cost V 4 bases and J 4 bases; bases outside gene matches: 13. The CDR3 has 18 amino acids. Germline-derived CDR1 and CDR2 are SGHAT and FQDESV (reference sequence). The CDR3 reads CASSSSVLSSGSYNEQFF. The CDR3 coding sequence is TGTGCCAGCAGCTCCTCGGTTCTGTCTAGCGGGAGTTACAATGAGCAGTTCTTC.

The genes are TRBV30 and TRBJ2-1; 8 nucleotides line up with TRBD2. V was pared by 4 bases and J by 10 bases, with 9 bases of the junction left unmatched. The CDR3 is made up of 13 amino acids. CDR1 is GTSNPN and CDR2 is SVGIG in the germline V gene (reference sequence). The CDR3, as DNA: TGTGCCTGGAAGGGGTTAGCGGGAACCGAGCAGTTCTTC. This translates into CAWKGLAGTEQFF.

The chain combines TRBV29-1 with TRBJ1-5; perhaps TRBD1 as D (6 bases). The V end lost 7 bases, the J end lost 11 bases, and 21 bases lay between the germline ends. The CDR3 contains 13 residues. Germline CDR1 reads SQVTM; CDR2 reads ANQGSEA. CDR3 DNA sequence: TGCAGCGCAACCCAAGACAGGTCCGGAGCCCAGCATTTT. It translates to CSATQDRSGAQHF. The variable domain in full, with the rest retrieved from reference TRBV29-1 and TRBJ1-5, is SAVISQKPSRDICQRGTSLTIQCQVDSQVTMMFWYRQQPGQSLTLIATANQGSEATYESGFVIDKFPISRPNLTFSTLTVSNMSPEDSSIYLCSATQDRSGAQHFGDGTRLSIL.

This clonotype was seen repeatedly, ten times or more. The gene calls are TRBV7-9 and TRBJ2-5, with D possibly TRBD1 on 6 matching bases. In germline, CDR1 is SEHNR, CDR2 FQNEAQ (reference sequence). V gave up 2 bases and J gave up 0 bases, with 10 bases separating them. This CDR3 has 15 amino acids. The CDR3 DNA sequence: TGTGCCAGCAGCTTACAAGGGACACACCAAGAGACCCAGTACTTC. Its translation: CASSLQGTHQETQYF.

Many counts were recorded for this clonotype. The chain uses TRBV4-3 and TRBJ1-6; 7 positions agree with TRBD1. The CDR3 has 15 amino acids. V shed 0 bases and J 12 bases; nucleotides not matched to a gene: 8. Germline V gene data show CDR1 as LGHNA and CDR2 as YSLEER. CDR3 DNA: TGCGCCAGCAGCCAAGATCCAACAGGGGAAGGACCCCTCCACTTT. It codes for CASSQDPTGEGPLHF.

The chain is built from TRBV20-1 and TRBJ2-1; 10 bases align to TRBD2. The CDR3 loop spans 15 amino acids. The germline CDR1 and CDR2 sequences are DFQATT and SNEGSKA (reference sequence). V shed 1 base, J shed 5 bases, and the junction held 5 bases outside the gene matches. The CDR3 sequence: CSARASGSWDNEQFF. CDR3 DNA: TGCAGTGCTAGAGCTAGCGGGAGCTGGGACAATGAGCAGTTCTTC.